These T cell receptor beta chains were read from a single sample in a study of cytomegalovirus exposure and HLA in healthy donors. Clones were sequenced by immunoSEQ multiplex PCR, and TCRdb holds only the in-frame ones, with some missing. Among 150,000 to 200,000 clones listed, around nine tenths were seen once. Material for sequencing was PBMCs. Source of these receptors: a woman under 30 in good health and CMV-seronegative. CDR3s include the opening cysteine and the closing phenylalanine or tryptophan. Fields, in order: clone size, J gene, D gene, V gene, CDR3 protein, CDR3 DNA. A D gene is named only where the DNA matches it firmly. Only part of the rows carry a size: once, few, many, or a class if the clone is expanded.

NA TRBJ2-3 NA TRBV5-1 CASSRGGLGDTDTQYF TGCGCCAGCAGCAGGGGTGGGCTAGGGGACACAGATACGCAGTATTTT
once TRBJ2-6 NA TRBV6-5 CASSYEGVAGANVLTF TGTGCCAGCAGTTACGAGGGGGTAGCTGGGGCCAACGTCCTGACTTTC
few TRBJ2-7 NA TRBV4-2 CASSQATGTSSYEQYF TGTGCCAGCAGCCAAGCGACAGGGACTAGCTCCTACGAGCAGTACTTC
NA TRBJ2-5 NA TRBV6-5 CASSFRGETQYF TGTGCCAGCAGTTTTAGGGGCGAGACCCAGTACTTC
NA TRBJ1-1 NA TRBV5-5 CASSLGAMNTEAFF TGTGCCAGCAGCTTGGGGGCTATGAACACTGAAGCTTTCTTT
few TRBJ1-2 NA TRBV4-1 CASSPQGRGFDGYTF TGCGCCAGCAGCCCCCAGGGGAGGGGATTTGATGGCTACACCTTC
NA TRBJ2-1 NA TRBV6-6 CASSWGRELLNEQFF TGTGCCAGCAGTTGGGGGCGGGAGCTTCTCAATGAGCAGTTCTTC
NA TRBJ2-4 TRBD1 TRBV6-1 CASSERQGNIQYF TGTGCCAGCAGTGAGAGACAGGGTAACATTCAGTACTTC
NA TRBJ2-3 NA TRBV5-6 CASSLAGPDTQYF TGTGCCAGCAGCTTGGCAGGGCCAGATACGCAGTATTTT
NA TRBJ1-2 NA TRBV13 CASSLGGDYYGYTF TGTGCCAGCAGCTTGGGGGGAGACTACTATGGCTACACCTTC
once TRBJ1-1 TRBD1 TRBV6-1 CASSEIGQGRKEAFF TGTGCCAGCAGTGAAATTGGACAGGGTCGGAAAGAAGCTTTCTTT
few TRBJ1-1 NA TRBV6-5 CASSGGGVNTEAFF TGTGCCAGTTCTGGAGGAGGGGTGAACACTGAAGCTTTCTTT
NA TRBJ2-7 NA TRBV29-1 CSAADGLLYEQYF TGCAGCGCAGCGGACGGACTACTCTACGAGCAGTACTTC
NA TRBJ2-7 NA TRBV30 CAWSVPGLEGYEQYF TGTGCCTGGAGTGTACCCGGGCTCGAGGGCTACGAGCAGTACTTC
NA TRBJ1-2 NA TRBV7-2 CASSLMRSSTNYGYTF TGTGCCAGCAGCTTAATGAGGTCAAGCACTAACTATGGCTACACCTTC
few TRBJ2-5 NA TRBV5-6 CASSLRALGGETQYF TGTGCCAGCAGCTTGAGGGCCCTGGGGGGAGAGACCCAGTACTTC
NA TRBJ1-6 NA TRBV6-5 CASSYSGAAPDLPLHF TGTGCCAGCAGTTACTCGGGGGCCGCCCCCGATCTTCCCCTCCACTTT
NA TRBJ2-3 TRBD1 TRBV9 CASSPGQATGTQYF TGTGCCAGCAGCCCCGGACAGGCGACAGGTACGCAGTATTTT
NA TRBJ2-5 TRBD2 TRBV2 CASSDPPGLAGGLRGTQYF TGTGCCAGCAGTGATCCTCCGGGACTAGCGGGAGGCCTCAGGGGGACCCAGTACTTC
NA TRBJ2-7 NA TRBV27 CASSFTGSGEQYF TGTGCCAGCAGTTTTACCGGGTCCGGCGAGCAGTACTTC
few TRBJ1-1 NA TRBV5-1 CASSLEWGRYTEAFF TGCGCCAGCAGCTTGGAGTGGGGGCGGTACACTGAAGCTTTCTTT
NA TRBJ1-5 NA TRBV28 CASSFGGSSDNSNQPQHF TGTGCCAGCAGTTTCGGAGGGAGCTCCGACAATAGCAATCAGCCCCAGCATTTT
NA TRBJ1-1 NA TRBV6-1 CATKAGGVTEAFF TGTGCCACCAAGGCGGGGGGTGTAACTGAAGCTTTCTTT
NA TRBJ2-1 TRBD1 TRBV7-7 CASSLNWGTGDNEQFF TGTGCTAGCAGCTTAAATTGGGGGACAGGGGACAATGAGCAGTTCTTC
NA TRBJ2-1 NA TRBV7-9 CASSLGGEQFF TGTGCCAGCAGCTTAGGCGGTGAGCAGTTCTTC
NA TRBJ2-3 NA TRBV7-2 CASSLVSRVPPSSTDTQYF TGTGCCAGCAGCTTAGTGTCCAGGGTCCCTCCCTCTAGCACAGATACGCAGTATTTT
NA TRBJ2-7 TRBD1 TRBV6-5 CASSWGTGRHEQYF TGTGCCAGCAGTTGGGGGACAGGGCGCCACGAGCAGTACTTC
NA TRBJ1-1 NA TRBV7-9 CASSSKQGWGNTEAFF TGTGCCAGCAGCTCCAAACAGGGCTGGGGGAACACTGAAGCTTTCTTT
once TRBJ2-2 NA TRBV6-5 CASSWGRWNTGELFF TGTGCCAGCAGTTGGGGCAGGTGGAACACTGGGGAGCTGTTTTTT